The T cell receptor beta chain described here comes from a study of blood T cell repertoires in COVID-19. The V gene lost 1 base and the J gene lost 4 bases, with 13 bases spanning the gap. Germline-derived CDR1 and CDR2 are SNHLY and FYNNEI. The CDR3 has 15 residues. In the source study's methods: Nucleated cell number was recorded as an estimate derived from reference gene primer amplification. TCRdb's table, derived via immunoSEQ multiplex PCR, lists solely in-frame clones and lacks some. V and J calls and clone size follow that table, whereas D and trimming were derived from the DNA. The sample shows about 180,000 clones, 88% of them seen only once.

Sequences were obtained from PBMCs or T cells enriched from blood (not recorded which). This sequence joins TRBV2 and TRBJ1-2; D is possibly TRBD1 (5 bases). The clonotype comes from a woman aged 18-29 years who had recovered from COVID-19. DNA for the CDR3: TGTGCCAGCAGTGAAGGGGGCAGTGTCCCCTATGGCTACACCTTC. It specifies CASSEGGSVPYGYTF.